This note documents a single T cell receptor (beta chain) sequence. This record comes from a study of control samples from healthy donors and cancer patients. The data were produced by immunoSEQ multiplex PCR, yet TCRdb's version contains in-frame clones alone and is incomplete. The sample contains fewer than 200,000 clones, roughly 89% of which appear only once. The source of this sequence is a woman aged 45-59 years in good health. Sequencing used blood.

The CDR3 loop is CASSSRGDSYNEQFF. CDR3 sequence (DNA): TGTGCCAGTAGTTCCCGGGGGGACAGCTACAATGAGCAGTTCTTC. The chain combines TRBV19 with TRBJ2-1; possibly TRBD1 or TRBD2 for D (7 bases each). V gave up 5 bases and J gave up 3 bases, with 14 bases separating them. The CDR3 runs to 15 residues. Germline V lookup: CDR1 LNHDA, CDR2 SQIVND (reference sequence).